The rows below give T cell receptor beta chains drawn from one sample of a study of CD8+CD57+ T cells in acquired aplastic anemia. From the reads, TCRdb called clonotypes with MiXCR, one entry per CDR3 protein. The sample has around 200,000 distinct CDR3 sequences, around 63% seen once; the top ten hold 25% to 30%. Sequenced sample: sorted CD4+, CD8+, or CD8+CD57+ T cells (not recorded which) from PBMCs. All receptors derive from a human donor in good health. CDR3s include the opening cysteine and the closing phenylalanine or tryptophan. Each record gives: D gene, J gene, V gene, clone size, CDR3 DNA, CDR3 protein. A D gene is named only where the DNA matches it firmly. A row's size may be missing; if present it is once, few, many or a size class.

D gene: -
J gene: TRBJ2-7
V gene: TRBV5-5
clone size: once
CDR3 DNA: TGCGCCAGCAGCTTGGCTCAGGGGACTGACGAGCAGTACTTC
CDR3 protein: CASSLAQGTDEQYF

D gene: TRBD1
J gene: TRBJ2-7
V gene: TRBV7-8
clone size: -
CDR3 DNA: TGTGCCAGCAGCGCATCCGGGACAGGGAGTACCTACGAGCAGTACTTC
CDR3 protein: CASSASGTGSTYEQYF

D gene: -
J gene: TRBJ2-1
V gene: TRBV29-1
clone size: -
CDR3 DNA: TGCAGTCAGGGAGCCTACAATGAGCAGTTCTTC
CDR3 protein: CSQGAYNEQFF

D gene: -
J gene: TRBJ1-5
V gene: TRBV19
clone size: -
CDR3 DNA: TGTGCCAGTAGTATAGACCCACATCAGCCCCAGCATTTT
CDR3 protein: CASSIDPHQPQHF

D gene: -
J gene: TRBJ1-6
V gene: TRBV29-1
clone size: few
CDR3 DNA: TGCAGCGTCACGAGAAATAATTCACCCCTCCACTTT
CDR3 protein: CSVTRNNSPLHF

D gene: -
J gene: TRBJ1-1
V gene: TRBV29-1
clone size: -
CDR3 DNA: TGCAGCGTCACCCACAAGAACACTGAAGCTTTCTTT
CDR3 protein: CSVTHKNTEAFF

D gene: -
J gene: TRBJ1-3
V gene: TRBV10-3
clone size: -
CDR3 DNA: TGTGCCATCAGTGAGTCTACAGGGGGAAACACCATATATTTT
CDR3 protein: CAISESTGGNTIYF

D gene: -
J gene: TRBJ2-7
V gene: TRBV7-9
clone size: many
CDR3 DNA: TGTGCCAGCAGTCCTCCCACAGGACCCCGACTATTGGAGCAGTACTTC
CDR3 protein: CASSPPTGPRLLEQYF

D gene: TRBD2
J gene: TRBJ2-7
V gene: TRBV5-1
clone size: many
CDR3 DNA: TGCGCCAGCAGCTTTGAGGGACTATTTACCTACGAGCAGTACTTC
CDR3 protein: CASSFEGLFTYEQYF

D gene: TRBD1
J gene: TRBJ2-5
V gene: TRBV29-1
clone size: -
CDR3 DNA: TGCAGCGTCCGACAGGGGTCCTTGCAAGAGACCCAGTACTTC
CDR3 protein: CSVRQGSLQETQYF

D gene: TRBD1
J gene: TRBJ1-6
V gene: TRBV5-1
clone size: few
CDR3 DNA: TGCGCCAGCAGCCCCGGGACAGGGGAAAATTCACCCCTCCACTTT
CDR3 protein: CASSPGTGENSPLHF

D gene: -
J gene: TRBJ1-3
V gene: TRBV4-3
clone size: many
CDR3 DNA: TGCGCCAGCAGCCAAGATCCAGGTCATTCTGGAAACACCATATATTTT
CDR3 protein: CASSQDPGHSGNTIYF

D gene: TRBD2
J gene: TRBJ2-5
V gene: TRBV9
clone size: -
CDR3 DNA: TGTGCCAGCAGCATTGGGACTAGCGGGGGGGCTTGGGAGACCCAGTACTTC
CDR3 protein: CASSIGTSGGAWETQYF

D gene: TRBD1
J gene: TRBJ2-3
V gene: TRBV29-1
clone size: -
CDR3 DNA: TGCAGTGGGGACAGGGGGGCCCTCACAGATACGCAGTATTTT
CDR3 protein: CSGDRGALTDTQYF

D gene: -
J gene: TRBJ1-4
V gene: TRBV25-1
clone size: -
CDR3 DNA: TGTGCCAGCACCGAGGGAGGGTCAGGCGCAACTAATGAAAAACTGTTTTTT
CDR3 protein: CASTEGGSGATNEKLFF

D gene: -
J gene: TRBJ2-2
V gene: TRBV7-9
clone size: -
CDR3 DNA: TGTGCCAGCAGCTTTGCAGAGAACACCGGGGAGCTGTTTTTT
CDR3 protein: CASSFAENTGELFF

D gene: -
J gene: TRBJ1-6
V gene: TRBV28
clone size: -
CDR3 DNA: TGTGCCGGCAGTTTATCCGTGACAGGCCTGGGCCCCCTCCACTTT
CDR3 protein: CAGSLSVTGLGPLHF

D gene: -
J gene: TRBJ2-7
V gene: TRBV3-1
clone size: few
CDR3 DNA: TGTGCCAGCAGCCAATCCACGGGGCGGGAATTTGGCGAGCAGTACTTC
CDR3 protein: CASSQSTGREFGEQYF

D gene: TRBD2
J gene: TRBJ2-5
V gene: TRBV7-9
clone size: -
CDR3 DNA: TGTGCCAGCAGCTCAGGGACTAGCGGGAGGGCAGTGGAGACCCAGTACTTC
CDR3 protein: CASSSGTSGRAVETQYF

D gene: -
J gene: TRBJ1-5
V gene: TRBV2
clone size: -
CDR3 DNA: TGTGCCATTCTGGGGGCTAGCGGGAGGAGTGGGGAGACCCAGCATTTT
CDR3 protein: CAILGASGRSGETQHF

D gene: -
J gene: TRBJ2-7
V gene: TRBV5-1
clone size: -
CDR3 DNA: TGCGCCAGCAGCTTTAATGGTGGCGAGCAGTACTTC
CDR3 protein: CASSFNGGEQYF

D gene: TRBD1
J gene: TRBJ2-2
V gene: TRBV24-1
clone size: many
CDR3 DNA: TGTGCCACCAGTGGCGGACAGGGGCCCACCGGGGAGCTGTTTTTT
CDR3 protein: CATSGGQGPTGELFF

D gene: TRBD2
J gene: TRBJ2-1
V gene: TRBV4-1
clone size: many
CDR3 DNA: TGCGCCAGCAGCCAAATCGGGACTAGCGGGAATGAGCAGTTCTTC
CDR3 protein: CASSQIGTSGNEQFF

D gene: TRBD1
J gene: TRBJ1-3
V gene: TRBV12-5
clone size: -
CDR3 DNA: TGTGCTAGTGGTTTCGTCGCGGGACAGCTCGGAGACTCTGGAAACACCATATATTTT
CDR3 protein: CASGFVAGQLGDSGNTIYF

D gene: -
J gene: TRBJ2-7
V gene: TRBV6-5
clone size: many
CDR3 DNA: TGTGCCAGCAGCCCGGGACTTGAGAGGTCCTACGAGCAGTACTTC
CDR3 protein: CASSPGLERSYEQYF

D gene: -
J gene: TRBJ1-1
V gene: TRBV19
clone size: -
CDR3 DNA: TGTGCCAGTATAAGGCGCTACACTGAAGCTTTCTTT
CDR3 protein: CASIRRYTEAFF

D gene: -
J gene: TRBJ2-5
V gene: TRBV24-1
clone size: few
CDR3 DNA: TGTGCCACCAGTGCCGGCAGGGGGGGCCGGGAGACCCAGTACTTC
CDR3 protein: CATSAGRGGRETQYF

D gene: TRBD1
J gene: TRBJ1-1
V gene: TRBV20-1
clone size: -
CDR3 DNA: TGCAGTGCCCTGACAGGGACGAACACTGAAGCTTTCTTT
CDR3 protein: CSALTGTNTEAFF

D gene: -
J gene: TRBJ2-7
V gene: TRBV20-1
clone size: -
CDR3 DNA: TGCAGTGCTAGGAGGGAGAGCTCCTACGAGCAGTACTTC
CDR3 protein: CSARRESSYEQYF

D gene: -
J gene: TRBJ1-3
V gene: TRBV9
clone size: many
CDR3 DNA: TGTGCCAGCAGCGTAGCGGCAGACCCTAGCTCTGGAAACACCATATATTTT
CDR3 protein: CASSVAADPSSGNTIYF

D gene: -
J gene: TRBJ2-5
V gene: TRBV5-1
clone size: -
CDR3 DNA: TGCGCCAGCAGCTTAAACGGACAAGAGACCCAGTACTTC
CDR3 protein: CASSLNGQETQYF

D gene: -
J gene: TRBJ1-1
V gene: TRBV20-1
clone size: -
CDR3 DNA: TGCAGTGCTATTTCTGGGGGGCCGAACACTGAAGCTTTCTTT
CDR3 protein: CSAISGGPNTEAFF

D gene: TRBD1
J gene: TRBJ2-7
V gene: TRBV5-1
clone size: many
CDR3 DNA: TGCGCCAGCAGACGGACAGGATCGGACGAGCAGTACTTC
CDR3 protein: CASRRTGSDEQYF

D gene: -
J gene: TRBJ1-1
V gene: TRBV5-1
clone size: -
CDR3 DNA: TGCGCCAGCAGCCTAGAACCGAACACTGAAGCTTTCTTT
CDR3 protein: CASSLEPNTEAFF

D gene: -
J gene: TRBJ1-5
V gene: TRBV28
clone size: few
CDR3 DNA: TGTGCCAGCAGTTCCAAGGGTAGCGATCAGCCCCAGCATTTT
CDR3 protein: CASSSKGSDQPQHF

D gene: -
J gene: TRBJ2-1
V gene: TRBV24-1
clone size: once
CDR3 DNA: TGTGCCACCGGATCGACGACAGGCAGTGTGAATGAGCAGTTCTTC
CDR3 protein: CATGSTTGSVNEQFF

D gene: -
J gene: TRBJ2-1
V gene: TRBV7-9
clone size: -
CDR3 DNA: TGTGCCAGCAGCGCCCCTCGGGGACTCGGTCACAATGAGCAGTTCTTC
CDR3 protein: CASSAPRGLGHNEQFF